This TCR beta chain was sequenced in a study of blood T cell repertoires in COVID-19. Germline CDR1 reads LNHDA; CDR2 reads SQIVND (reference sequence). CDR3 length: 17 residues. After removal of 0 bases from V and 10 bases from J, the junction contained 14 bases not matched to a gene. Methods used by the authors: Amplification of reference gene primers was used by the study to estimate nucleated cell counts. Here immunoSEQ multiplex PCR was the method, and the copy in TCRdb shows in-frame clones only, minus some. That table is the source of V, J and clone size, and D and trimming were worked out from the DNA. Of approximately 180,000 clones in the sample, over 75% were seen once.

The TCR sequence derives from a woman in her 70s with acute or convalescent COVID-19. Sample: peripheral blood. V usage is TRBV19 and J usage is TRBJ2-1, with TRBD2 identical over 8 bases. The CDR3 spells CASSIDPSKREYVEQFF. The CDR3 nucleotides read TGTGCCAGTAGTATAGATCCATCTAAGCGGGAGTATGTGGAGCAGTTCTTC.